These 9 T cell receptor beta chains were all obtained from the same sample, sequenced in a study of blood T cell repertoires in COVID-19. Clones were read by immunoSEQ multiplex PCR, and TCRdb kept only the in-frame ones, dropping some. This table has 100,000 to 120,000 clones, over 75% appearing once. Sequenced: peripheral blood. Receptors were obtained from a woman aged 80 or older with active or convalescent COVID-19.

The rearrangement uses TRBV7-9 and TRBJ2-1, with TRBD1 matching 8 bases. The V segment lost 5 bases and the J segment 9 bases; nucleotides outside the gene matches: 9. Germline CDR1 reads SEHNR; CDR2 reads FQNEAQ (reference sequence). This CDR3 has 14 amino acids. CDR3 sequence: CASSPSGQGGEQFF. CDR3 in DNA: TGTGCCAGCAGCCCGAGCGGACAGGGAGGTGAGCAGTTCTTC.

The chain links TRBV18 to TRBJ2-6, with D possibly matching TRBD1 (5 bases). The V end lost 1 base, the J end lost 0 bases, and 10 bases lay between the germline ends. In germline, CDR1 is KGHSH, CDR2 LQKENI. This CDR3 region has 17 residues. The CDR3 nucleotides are TGTGCCAGCTCACCACAGGGGTTAGGCTCTGGGGCCAACGTCCTGACTTTC. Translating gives CASSPQGLGSGANVLTF.

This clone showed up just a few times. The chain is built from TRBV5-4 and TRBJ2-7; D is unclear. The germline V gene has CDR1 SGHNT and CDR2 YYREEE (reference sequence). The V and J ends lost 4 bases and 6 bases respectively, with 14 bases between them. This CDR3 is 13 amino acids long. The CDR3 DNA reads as TGTGCCAGCAGCCGCCCGACATCGTCCGAGCAGTACTTC. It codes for CASSRPTSSEQYF.

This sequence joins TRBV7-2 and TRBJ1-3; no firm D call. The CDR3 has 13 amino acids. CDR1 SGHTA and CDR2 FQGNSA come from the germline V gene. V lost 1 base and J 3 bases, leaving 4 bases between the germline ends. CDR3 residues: CASSLGLGNTIYF. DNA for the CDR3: TGTGCCAGCAGCTTAGGACTTGGAAACACCATATATTTT. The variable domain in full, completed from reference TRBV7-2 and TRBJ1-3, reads GAGVSQSPSNKVTEKGKDVELRCDPISGHTALYWYRQSLGQGLEFLIYFQGNSAPDKSGLPSDRFSAERTGGSVSTLTIQRTQQEDSAVYLCASSLGLGNTIYFGEGSWLTVV.

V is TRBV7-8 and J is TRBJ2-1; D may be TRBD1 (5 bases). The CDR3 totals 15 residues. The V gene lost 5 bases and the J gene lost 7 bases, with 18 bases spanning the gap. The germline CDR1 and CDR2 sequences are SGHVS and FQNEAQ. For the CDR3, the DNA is TGTGCCAGCAGCCCAAGGGGCGGAGTGATGAATGAGCAGTTCTTC. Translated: CASSPRGGVMNEQFF.

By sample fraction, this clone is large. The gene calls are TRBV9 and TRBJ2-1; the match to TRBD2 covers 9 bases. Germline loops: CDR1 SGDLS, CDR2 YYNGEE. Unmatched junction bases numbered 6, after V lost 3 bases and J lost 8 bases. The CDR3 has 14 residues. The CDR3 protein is CASSGSGRIDEQFF. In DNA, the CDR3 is TGTGCCAGCAGCGGTAGCGGGAGAATCGATGAGCAGTTCTTC.

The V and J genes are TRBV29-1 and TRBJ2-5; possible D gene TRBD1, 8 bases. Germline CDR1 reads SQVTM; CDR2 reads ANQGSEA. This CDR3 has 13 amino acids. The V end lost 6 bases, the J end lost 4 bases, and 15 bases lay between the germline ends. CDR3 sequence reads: CSVQQGGGETQYF. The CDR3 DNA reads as TGCAGCGTCCAACAGGGGGGGGGAGAGACCCAGTACTTC.

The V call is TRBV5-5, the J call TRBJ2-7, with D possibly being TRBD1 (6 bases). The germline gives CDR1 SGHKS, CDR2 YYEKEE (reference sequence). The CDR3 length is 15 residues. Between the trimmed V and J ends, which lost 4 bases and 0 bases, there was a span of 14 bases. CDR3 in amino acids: CASSLGGRSSYEQYF. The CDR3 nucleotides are TGTGCCAGCAGCCTTGGGGGCAGGAGCTCCTACGAGCAGTACTTC.

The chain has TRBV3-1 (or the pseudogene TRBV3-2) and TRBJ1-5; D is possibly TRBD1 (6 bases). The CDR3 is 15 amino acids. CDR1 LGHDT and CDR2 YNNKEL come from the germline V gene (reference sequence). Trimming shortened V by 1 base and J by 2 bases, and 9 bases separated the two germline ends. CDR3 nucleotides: TGTGCCAGCAGCCAAGCACAGGGTGGCAATCAGCCCCAGCATTTT. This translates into CASSQAQGGNQPQHF.